The source of this TCR beta chain is a study of blood T cells in healthy people across ages. This clonotype was picked up many times. Next came a second PCR, run for 7 to 11 cycles, which used a sample-barcoded 5' primer along with a J-beta primer mix. A template-switch adaptor with 12 random nucleotides tagged each cDNA molecule. All samples gave at least 2.5 million CDR3-containing paired-end reads. One entry per CDR3 protein, called by TCRdb with MiXCR from the 5' RACE reads. The repertoire includes 630,000 or so distinct CDR3 sequences, approximately 30% of them detected once, and approximately 14% sits in the top ten. This CDR3 has 16 amino acids. The J segment lost 3 bases and the V segment lost 3 bases, leaving 6 bases of the junction unmatched. Peripheral blood from each donor was collected in a volume of roughly 9.2 milliliters. The authors isolated at least 6 million PBMCs per sample.

Sequenced material: blood. The J gene is TRBJ1-5, the V gene TRBV12-3 or TRBV12-4; TRBD1 agrees at 9 bases. The clonotype comes from a woman over 75 in good health. Here the CDR3 reads CASSFVGTGSNQPQHF. DNA of the CDR3: TGTGCCAGCAGTTTTGTTGGGACAGGGTCCAATCAGCCCCAGCATTTT.